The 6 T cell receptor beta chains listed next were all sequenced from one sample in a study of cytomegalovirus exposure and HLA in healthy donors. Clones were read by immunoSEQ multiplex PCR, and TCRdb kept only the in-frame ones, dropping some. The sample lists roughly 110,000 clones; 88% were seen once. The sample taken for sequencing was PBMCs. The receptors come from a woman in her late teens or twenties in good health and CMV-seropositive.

CDR3 in amino acids: CASRAGAQFEQYV. The CDR3, as DNA: TGTGCCAGCCGTGCAGGGGCCCAATTCGAGCAGTACGTC. The V call is TRBV6-1, the J call TRBJ2-7; D may be TRBD1 (6 bases). Trimming pared 8 bases from V and 6 bases from J, leaving 17 bases between. Germline V CDR1 and CDR2: MNHNS, SASEGT. The CDR3 has 13 amino acids.

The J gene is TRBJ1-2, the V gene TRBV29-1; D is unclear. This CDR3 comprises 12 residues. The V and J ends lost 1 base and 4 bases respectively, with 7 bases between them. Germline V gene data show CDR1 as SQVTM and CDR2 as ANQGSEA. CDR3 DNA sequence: TGCAGCGTTGAAGGCCAGTTCTATGGCTACACCTTC. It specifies CSVEGQFYGYTF.

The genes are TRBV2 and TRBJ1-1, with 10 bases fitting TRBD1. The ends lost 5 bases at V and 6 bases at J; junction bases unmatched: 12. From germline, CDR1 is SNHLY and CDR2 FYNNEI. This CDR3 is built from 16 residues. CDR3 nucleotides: TGTGCCAGCAGTTTACCCTTGGGACAGGGGACCGCTGAAGCTTTCTTT. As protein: CASSLPLGQGTAEAFF.

The CDR3 region is CASSQTGLASDTQYF. In DNA form, the CDR3 reads TGCGCCAGCAGCCAAACGGGACTAGCCTCGGATACGCAGTATTTT. The rearrangement links TRBV4-1 to TRBJ2-3, with TRBD2 matching 9 bases. V dropped 2 bases and J dropped 6; count of bases not matched to a gene: 6. The CDR3 runs 15 residues. CDR1 MGHRA and CDR2 YSYEKL come from the germline V gene.

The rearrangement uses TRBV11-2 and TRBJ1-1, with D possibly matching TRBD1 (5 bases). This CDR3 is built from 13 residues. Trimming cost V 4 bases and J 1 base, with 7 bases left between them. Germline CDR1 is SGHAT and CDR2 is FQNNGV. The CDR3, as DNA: TGTGCCAGCAGCTACGGACAGAACACTGAAGCTTTCTTT. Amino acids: CASSYGQNTEAFF.

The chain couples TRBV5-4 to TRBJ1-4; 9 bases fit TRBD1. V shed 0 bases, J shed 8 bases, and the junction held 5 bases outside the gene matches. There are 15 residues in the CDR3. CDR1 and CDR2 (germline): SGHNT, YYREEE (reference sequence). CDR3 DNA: TGTGCCAGCAGCTTGGCGGGACAGGGAGAAGAAAAACTGTTTTTT. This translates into CASSLAGQGEEKLFF. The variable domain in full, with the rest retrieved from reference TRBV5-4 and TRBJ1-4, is ETGVTQSPTHLIKTRGQQVTLRCSSQSGHNTVSWYQQALGQGPQFIFQYYREEENGRGNFPPRFSGLQFPNYSSELNVNALELDDSALYLCASSLAGQGEEKLFFGSGTQLSVL.